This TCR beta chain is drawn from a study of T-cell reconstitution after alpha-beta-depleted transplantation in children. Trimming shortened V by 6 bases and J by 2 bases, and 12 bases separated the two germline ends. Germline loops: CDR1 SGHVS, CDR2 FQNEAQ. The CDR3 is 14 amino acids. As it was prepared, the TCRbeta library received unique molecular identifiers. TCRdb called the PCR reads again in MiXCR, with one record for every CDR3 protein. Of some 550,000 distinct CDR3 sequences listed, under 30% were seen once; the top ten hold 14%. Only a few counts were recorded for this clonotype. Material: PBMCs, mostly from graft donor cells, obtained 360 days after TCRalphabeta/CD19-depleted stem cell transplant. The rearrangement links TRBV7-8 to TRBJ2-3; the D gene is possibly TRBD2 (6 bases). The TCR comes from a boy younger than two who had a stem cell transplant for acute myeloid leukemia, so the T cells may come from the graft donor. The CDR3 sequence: CASRSGLNTDTQYF. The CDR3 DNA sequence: TGTGCCAGCAGGTCGGGACTGAACACAGATACGCAGTATTTT.